A single T cell receptor (beta chain) is shown here with its context. No antigen is known for it. Trimming took 7 bases from V and 2 from J, leaving 9 bases between them. Per the germline V gene, CDR1 is DFQATT and CDR2 is SNEGSKA (reference sequence). This CDR3 spans 12 amino acids. The data stem from a study of T cell repertoires in cytomegalovirus infection. TCRdb independently ran MiXCR on the reads; one entry per CDR3 protein. This table has around 360,000 distinct CDR3 sequences, just under 35% appearing once. This sequence joins TRBV20-1 and TRBJ1-3; TRBD1 is a possible D gene (6 bases). The source is a human donor in good health (CMV status not recorded). Some clones in this sample may be carry-over from other donors' samples. Source: cultured PBMCs, taken from culture after CMV antigen stimulation. CDR3 nucleotides: TGCAGTGTTGAGGGGGCTGGAAACACCATATATTTT. It encodes CSVEGAGNTIYF.